This T cell receptor beta chain was retrieved from a study of shared clonotypes between healthy human individuals. Authors' methods: ImmunoSEQ output held junction-only sequences without quality scores, so filtering differed. TCRdb's table, derived via immunoSEQ multiplex PCR, lists solely in-frame clones and lacks some. The V and J calls and clone size were taken over from that table, and D and trimming were inferred from the DNA. The sample comprises some 900,000 clones, roughly 72% of which are singletons, and 1.5% rests with the top ten. In this sample, this clone turned up a few times. Other DNA variants within this sample encode the same CDR3. V trimming: 6 bases; J trimming: 7 bases; junction bases outside the gene matches: 3. Germline V CDR1 and CDR2: SNHLY, FYNNEI. There are 13 residues in the CDR3.

The sequence derives from a man between 18 and 29 years old in good health. Material: memory CD4+ T cells sorted from blood. Subset: CD45RA-negative fraction. This chain links TRBV2 with TRBJ1-5; 10 bases are shared with TRBD1. CDR3 sequence reads: CASRGTGAQPQHF. Written as DNA, the CDR3 is TGTGCCAGCAGGGGGACAGGGGCCCAGCCCCAGCATTTT.